This TCR beta chain was retrieved from a study of shared clonotypes between healthy human individuals. About the research overall: Every donor yielded three CD4 naive, three CD4 memory, two CD8 naive and one CD8 memory plate. Study observations and caveats: Lower generation probabilities were found for non-shared clonotypes than for those shared by all four donors.

Sorted subsets were amplified in replicate PCRs using around 220 ng DNA, tens of thousands of T cell genomes. Method: immunoSEQ multiplex PCR; TCRdb's copy keeps in-frame clones and lacks some. The sample gives 600,000 to 750,000 clones, 90% of which show up once; more than 30% is in the top ten. A remark on this clone: Its antigen is not identified.

CCR7-negative CD45RA+ TemRA cells were combined with CD45RO+ cells to form CD8 memory. The sequencing sample was made of memory CD8+ T cells from PBMCs. Subset in this sample: CD45RO+ cells pooled with CCR7-negative TemRA cells. This clonotype originated in a man younger than 35 in good health. Some clones in this sample may be carry-over from other donors' samples.

The CDR3: CASVDRDSYEQYF. The CDR3 DNA follows: TGTGCCAGCGTTGACAGGGACTCCTACGAGCAGTACTTC. V and J are TRBV28 and TRBJ2-7; 7 positions match TRBD1. This CDR3 is built from 13 residues. The V gene's germline CDR1 is MDHEN and CDR2 SYDVKM. The trim removed 8 bases at V and 0 bases at J, leaving 4 bases unmatched. The variable domain in full, with the rest retrieved from reference TRBV28 and TRBJ2-7, is DVKVTQSSRYLVKRTGEKVFLECVQDMDHENMFWYRQDPGLGLRLIYFSYDVKMKEKGDIPEGYSVSREKKERFSLILESASTNQTSMYLCASVDRDSYEQYFGPGTRLTVT.